This entry features one T cell receptor beta chain sequence. This clone was seen just once. It has no known antigen specificity. Base quality data are lacking; no much larger clone is found one base away. V is trimmed back by 3 bases and J by 4 bases, and the junction contains 7 bases that no gene match accounts for. The CDR3 runs 16 amino acids, cysteine and phenylalanine included. Kept here is only the CDR3 DNA, which spans 48 bases and is read in frame from base 1. The germline V gene (reference sequence) supplies CDR1 MNHEY and CDR2 SMNVEV. Taken with the paper, the label for time point translates to: pretreatment peripheral blood. The cohort included under 35 patients with locally advanced or metastatic urothelial carcinoma who were treated at Memorial Sloan Kettering on a trial protocol. Peripheral blood mononuclear cells were collected pretreatment and during treatment, with between 1 and 8 total time points per patient. The Qiagen DNeasy Blood extraction kit was used to purify genomic DNA from total PBMCs and from tumor samples. PBMCs were collected pretreatment and during treatment, and were isolated and stored as previously described.

The data are from a study of PD-L1 blockade in urothelial cancer (dated by TCRdb to the late 2010s). Study-wide context: Therapy was started at some point between 2014 and 2016 for all patients, and atezolizumab 1,200 mg was administered intravenously every 3 weeks. About 90% of the roughly 29 patients were identified as males with urothelial cancer of bladder origin, and a prior smoking history was reported by 18 of 29 patients. Patients had an ECOG performance status of 0 or 1 and had received between 0 and 3 prior chemotherapy regimens. Blood samples were analyzed 3 weeks after the start of treatment (second dose) and 6 weeks after the start of treatment. A median of about 150,000 T cells and some 82,000 unique TCRs was obtained from blood samples, and a median clonality of around 0.08 was observed. Somatic, immune and clinical correlates of response to PD-L1 blockade with atezolizumab in urothelial cancer were the focus of an exploratory multi-omic analysis. Pretreatment tumor samples and matched peripheral blood, collected serially before and after atezolizumab treatment, underwent TCR sequencing. Durable clinical benefit was defined as a progression-free survival longer than 6 months, and TCR features were additionally tested against progression-free survival and overall survival. In the same patients who had TCR sequencing, pretreatment tumors also underwent whole exome sequencing and RNA sequencing. Durable clinical benefit was achieved by nine patients but not by the remaining 20. Pretreatment blood TCR-seq was available for nearly 30 patients, at least one posttreatment blood collection was obtained for about 24 patients, and tumor TCR-seq was available for about 24 patients. Study-level results and caveats: Because the sample size was small (n of about 29) and many of the analyses were exploratory, the results are meant to be hypothesis-generating. Greater expansion of tumor-associated TCR clones in peripheral blood 3 weeks after the start of treatment was observed in patients with durable benefit (n of about 24, p = 0.022). A pretreatment peripheral blood TCR clonality below the median was linked to improved progression-free and overall survival.

To estimate absolute template abundance from read counts, synthetic TCR analog templates were spiked into each PCR. The immunoSEQ assay was used to amplify TCRbeta CDR3 regions from genomic DNA with bias-controlled V and J gene primers. Sequencing of rearranged TCRbeta segments was performed at approximately 20X coverage. The study's own analysis went as follows. Sequencing errors were corrected by clustering and CDR3s were annotated against IMGT to assign V, D and J genes. Downstream analyses used only productive TCRbeta rearrangements, leaving out any out-of-frame or stop-codon sequences. Clonality was calculated as one minus the Shannon entropy normalized by the log of the number of unique productive sequences. Clones differing between time points or between blood and tumor were identified using Fisher's exact test with Benjamini-Hochberg correction, with an adjusted p below 0.01 applied as the threshold. TCRdb stores this immuneACCESS table with in-frame sequences only. Part of the clones is absent; in the studies checked, under half of the shortfall reflects unresolved V genes, and no reason is known for the rest. The DNA gave D and trimming, while V, J and clone size come from that table. The sample table lists over 45,000 clones, 86% of them with a count of one. The top ten clones comprise 22% of the sample.

The specimen comprised PBMCs, sampled around atezolizumab (anti-PD-L1) treatment. The receptor's source is a man aged 55-75 years with urothelial cancer. Rearrangement joined TRBV27 to TRBJ2-1; 9 bases in the junction line up with TRBD2. This receptor has the CDR3 CASSFSLTSGYNEQFF. The nucleotide sequence reads TGTGCCAGCAGTTTCAGCCTGACTAGCGGTTACAATGAGCAGTTCTTC.